This TCR beta chain was identified during a study of human T cells and chemical hapten exposure. The overall study: The sensitizer, 2% DPC, was used on approximately 2 cm by approximately 2 cm of upper inner arm skin.

In this sample, this clonotype turned up many times. Its specificity is unknown. Germline lookup yields CDR1 MGHRA and CDR2 YSYEKL. This CDR3 has 12 residues. Trimming shortened V by 1 base and J by 8 bases, and 8 bases separated the two germline ends. Study results and caveats: The formation of large CDR3 similarity clusters by expanded TCRs significantly exceeded that of controls.

Documented time point: patch test 1, 2 weeks after DPC sensitization. Treatment described: therapeutic diphenylcyclopropenone sensitization with weekly scalp DPC. The study extracted total RNA from unfractionated whole blood. Using its own MiXCR run on the RACE reads, TCRdb lists one record per CDR3 protein. The profile shows 45,000 to 60,000 distinct CDR3 sequences, around 9.3% of them singletons. The source is a woman aged 40 to 49 with alopecia areata. Some clones in this sample may be carry-over from other donors' samples. The chain has TRBV4-1 and TRBJ1-2; D uncertain. This specimen was whole blood, taken in connection with sensitization to the hapten diphenylcyclopropenone (DPC). Written as DNA, the CDR3 is TGCGCCAGCAGCCAAGTCGAGGTGGGCTACACCTTC. It is translated as CASSQVEVGYTF.